Listed below are T cell receptor beta chains from one sample, sequenced in a study of CD8+ T cells in alopecia areata. Sequencing was performed with immunoSEQ multiplex PCR; in TCRdb, only in-frame clones are kept and a portion is missing. Of roughly 200,000 clones listed, 50% to 60% were seen once; the top ten hold less than 3.5%. The sample here was CD4+ T cells sorted from blood, taken at week 4, from a patient treated with tofacitinib. Receptor source: a human donor with alopecia areata. Each CDR3 is given with its conserved first and last residue. D genes are given only for firm matches. Clone size is stated in some rows and not others, as once, few, many or a class when expanded.

size: -
D: TRBD2
V: TRBV9
J: TRBJ2-5
CDR3: CASSSGLAGPQETQYF
DNA: TGTGCCAGCAGCTCGGGACTAGCGGGCCCCCAAGAGACCCAGTACTTC

size: -
D: TRBD1
V: TRBV28
J: TRBJ2-6
CDR3: CASTLTGGGGANVLTF
DNA: TGTGCCAGCACTTTAACAGGGGGCGGTGGGGCCAACGTCCTGACTTTC

size: few
D: -
V: TRBV18
J: TRBJ1-1
CDR3: CASSRQGNTEAFF
DNA: TGTGCCAGCTCACGGCAGGGTAACACTGAAGCTTTCTTT

size: -
D: -
V: TRBV29-1
J: TRBJ2-5
CDR3: CSAGEARETQYF
DNA: TGCAGCGCAGGTGAGGCGCGGGAGACCCAGTACTTC

size: once
D: -
V: TRBV5-1
J: TRBJ2-6
CDR3: CASSLAGAFDGANVLTF
DNA: TGCGCCAGCAGCTTGGCAGGGGCGTTCGATGGGGCCAACGTCCTGACTTTC

size: -
D: -
V: TRBV9
J: TRBJ1-2
CDR3: CASSAPGPYGYTF
DNA: TGTGCCAGCAGCGCTCCGGGACCCTATGGCTACACCTTC

size: -
D: -
V: TRBV11-3
J: TRBJ2-7
CDR3: CASSLGVVRQYF
DNA: TGTGCCAGCAGCTTAGGAGTCGTACGGCAGTACTTC

size: -
D: TRBD1
V: TRBV5-4
J: TRBJ1-2
CDR3: CASSLKGQAYGYTF
DNA: TGTGCCAGCAGCCTCAAGGGACAGGCTTATGGCTACACCTTC

size: -
D: TRBD2
V: TRBV29-1
J: TRBJ2-5
CDR3: CSVGGGLAGGETQYF
DNA: TGCAGCGTTGGGGGCGGACTAGCGGGGGGAGAGACCCAGTACTTC

size: -
D: -
V: TRBV25-1
J: TRBJ1-6
CDR3: CASSESGVGGGNSPLHF
DNA: TGTGCCAGCAGTGAATCGGGGGTAGGGGGAGGTAATTCACCCCTCCACTTT

size: -
D: -
V: TRBV9
J: TRBJ2-5
CDR3: CASSVAPAGTQETQYF
DNA: TGTGCCAGCAGCGTAGCTCCGGCAGGGACTCAAGAGACCCAGTACTTC

size: -
D: -
V: TRBV6-5
J: TRBJ2-7
CDR3: CASSYSGTVSYEQYF
DNA: TGTGCCAGCAGTTACTCGGGGACGGTTTCCTACGAGCAGTACTTC

size: -
D: -
V: TRBV15
J: TRBJ1-1
CDR3: CATSSSLNTEAFF
DNA: TGTGCCACCAGCAGCTCGTTGAACACTGAAGCTTTCTTT

size: -
D: TRBD1
V: TRBV19
J: TRBJ1-6
CDR3: CASRDSNNSPLHF
DNA: TGTGCCAGTCGGGACAGCAATAATTCACCCCTCCACTTT